One sample yielded the 6 T cell receptor beta chains listed below, sequenced in a study of T cell responses to AZD1222 COVID-19 vaccine. Data came from immunoSEQ multiplex PCR; TCRdb stores just in-frame clones and leaves some out. Here the sample spans 200,000 to 300,000 clones, more than 80% being singletons. This sample comprised peripheral blood, obtained on day 0 of AZD1222 vaccination. These receptors were taken from an adult in good health.

The J gene is TRBJ1-6, the V gene TRBV7-8, with D unclear. The germline gives CDR1 SGHVS, CDR2 FQNEAQ. This CDR3 comprises 14 residues. The V gene lost 3 bases and the J gene lost 10 bases, with 13 bases spanning the gap. CDR3 in DNA: TGTGCCAGCAGCTTTACTCCGGGCGGGTCACCCCTCCACTTT. It specifies CASSFTPGGSPLHF.

The chain combines TRBV5-6 with TRBJ2-2; TRBD1 matches 9 bases. The germline gives CDR1 SGHDT, CDR2 YYEEEE. This CDR3 is built from 15 residues. The trim removed 3 bases at V and 5 bases at J, leaving 5 bases unmatched. The CDR3 is CASSWGQGKTGELFF. CDR3 nucleotides: TGTGCCAGCAGCTGGGGACAGGGCAAAACCGGGGAGCTGTTTTTT.

The rearrangement uses TRBV25-1 and TRBJ2-3; D may be TRBD1 (6 bases). The CDR3 has 16 residues. Germline lookup yields CDR1 MGHDK and CDR2 SYGVNS. V was pared by 5 bases and J by 4 bases, with 19 bases between. The CDR3, as DNA: TGTGCCAGCAGTCCATCAGGGGCAAGAAACCCAGATACGCAGTATTTT. Translated: CASSPSGARNPDTQYF.

V and J are TRBV12-3 or TRBV12-4 and TRBJ2-1; weak D call: TRBD2 (6 bases). V lost 3 bases and J lost 10, with 7 bases in between. There are 11 residues in the CDR3. The CDR3 spells CASSFGGEQFF. CDR3 coding DNA: TGTGCCAGCAGTTTCGGAGGGGAGCAGTTCTTC.

This clone has more than one count but fewer than ten. The chain employs TRBV25-1 and TRBJ2-7, with D possibly TRBD2 on 7 matching bases. V was clipped by 8 bases and J by 3 bases, with 14 bases between them. In germline, CDR1 is MGHDK, CDR2 SYGVNS. The CDR3 spans 13 residues. The CDR3 coding sequence is TGTGCCAGCGGGCGGGGAGGGGGCTACGAGCAGTACTTC. Its protein product is CASGRGGGYEQYF.

This clone was observed once. The rearrangement uses TRBV5-1 and TRBJ1-4; D uncertain. Trimming removed 0 bases at V and 5 bases at J, with 8 bases between. Germline V gene lookup returns CDR1 SGHRS and CDR2 YFSETQ. The CDR3 sequence is 14 residues long. The CDR3 spells CASSLAGLNEKLFF. The CDR3 DNA is TGCGCCAGCAGCTTGGCAGGATTGAATGAAAAACTGTTTTTT.